This TCR beta chain originates from a study of shared clonotypes between healthy human individuals. J was trimmed by 1 base and V by 8 bases; bases with no gene match: 9. CDR1 and CDR2 from the germline V gene are SGHTA and FQGTGA. This CDR3 region has 15 residues. Each sorted subset replicate got 200 ng genomic DNA, 25,000 to 35,000 genomes. Generated by immunoSEQ multiplex PCR, the TCRdb table keeps only in-frame clones and is missing some. The table has roughly 2.2 million clones, more than 85% seen once. The receptor comes from a man aged 18 to 30 in good health. Some clones in this sample may be carry-over from other donors' samples. The V gene is TRBV7-3, the J gene TRBJ2-3, with 7 nucleotides matching TRBD1. Specimen: naive CD4+ T cells from PBMCs. Subset described: CD45RA+ positively selected. CDR3 in DNA: TGTGCCAGCGGCCTGAGGGGGCCGGGCACAGATACGCAGTATTTT. Translation: CASGLRGPGTDTQYF.